This T cell receptor (beta chain) was captured in a study of blood T cell repertoires in COVID-19. Assay used: immunoSEQ multiplex PCR; TCRdb lists only in-frame clones, some missing. The table has roughly 160,000 clones, about four fifths seen once. Deletions cut 4 bases from V and 4 bases from J, with 7 bases between. The CDR3 totals 12 residues. Germline V gene sequence: CDR1 ENHRY, CDR2 SYGVKD. The rearrangement uses TRBV10-3 and TRBJ2-5; TRBD2 is a possible D gene (5 bases). The receptor was isolated from a man aged 50-60 years who had recovered from COVID-19. Sequencing used PBMCs or T cells enriched from blood (not recorded which). The CDR3: CAISVLGETQYF. For the CDR3, the DNA is TGTGCCATCAGTGTACTAGGAGAGACCCAGTACTTC.